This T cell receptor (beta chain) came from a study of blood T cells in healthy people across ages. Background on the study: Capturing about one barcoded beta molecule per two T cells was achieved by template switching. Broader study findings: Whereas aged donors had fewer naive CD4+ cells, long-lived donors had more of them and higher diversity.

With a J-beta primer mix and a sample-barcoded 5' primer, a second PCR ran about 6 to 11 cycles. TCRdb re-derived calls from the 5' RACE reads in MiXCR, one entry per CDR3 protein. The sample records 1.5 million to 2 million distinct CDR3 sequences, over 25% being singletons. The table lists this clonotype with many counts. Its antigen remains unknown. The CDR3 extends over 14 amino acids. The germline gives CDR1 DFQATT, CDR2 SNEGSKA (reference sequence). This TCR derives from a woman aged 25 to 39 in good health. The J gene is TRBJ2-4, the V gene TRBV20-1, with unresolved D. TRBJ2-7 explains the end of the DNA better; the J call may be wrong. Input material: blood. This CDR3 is CSARGLDGYSEQYF. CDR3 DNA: TGCAGTGCTAGAGGCCTCGATGGATACTCCGAGCAGTACTTC.